This is a list of T cell receptor beta chains from one sample in a study of shared clonotypes between healthy human individuals. The table came from immunoSEQ multiplex PCR; TCRdb's copy has only in-frame clones and leaves some out. The table lists fewer than 3 million clones, roughly 90% of them singletons. The material sequenced was naive CD4+ T cells from PBMCs. The receptors were gathered from a man aged 18 to 30 in good health. Some clones in this sample may be carry-over from other donors' samples. Each CDR3 is given with its conserved first and last residue. A D gene is named only where the DNA matches it firmly. Where a row states a size, it is once, few, many or the class of an expanded clone; other rows omit it.

size	V	J	D	CDR3	DNA
NA	TRBV11-2	TRBJ2-7	NA	CASSPLDGPHSEQYF	TGTGCCAGCAGCCCTCTTGACGGCCCTCACTCGGAGCAGTACTTC
NA	TRBV27	TRBJ1-2	TRBD1	CASSFLDRSSYGYTF	TGTGCCAGCAGTTTCCTGGACAGGAGCTCATATGGCTACACCTTC
NA	TRBV28	TRBJ2-7	TRBD2	CASIGLAGQNHGYF	TGTGCCAGCATCGGACTAGCGGGCCAGAACCACGGGTACTTC
NA	TRBV5-6	TRBJ1-5	NA	CASSLGGRVGQPQHF	TGTGCCAGCAGCTTGGGGGGCAGGGTTGGTCAGCCCCAGCATTTT
once	TRBV5-1	TRBJ2-7	NA	CASSFEPTASTFSYEQYF	TGCGCCAGCAGCTTTGAGCCTACAGCCTCAACCTTCTCCTACGAGCAGTACTTC
NA	TRBV9	TRBJ1-1	NA	CASSIQLNTEAFF	TGTGCCAGCAGCATACAGTTGAACACTGAAGCTTTCTTT
NA	TRBV27	TRBJ1-5	NA	CASSPRTVNQPQHF	TGTGCCAGCAGTCCGAGGACAGTCAATCAGCCCCAGCATTTT
NA	TRBV9	TRBJ2-1	TRBD2	CASSVATGLAGVYEQFF	TGTGCCAGCAGCGTAGCTACGGGACTAGCGGGAGTGTATGAGCAGTTCTTC
NA	TRBV7-3	TRBJ2-1	NA	CASSLRAPGGDTYNEQFF	TGTGCCAGCAGCTTACGGGCGCCTGGCGGGGACACCTACAATGAGCAGTTCTTC
NA	TRBV5-5	TRBJ1-3	TRBD1	CASSGGTGGFSGNTIYF	TGTGCCAGCAGCGGGGGGACAGGTGGTTTCTCTGGAAACACCATATATTTT
NA	TRBV5-1	TRBJ2-5	NA	CASSFSNSGPQLETQYF	TGCGCCAGCAGCTTTTCAAATTCCGGGCCCCAATTGGAGACCCAGTACTTC
NA	TRBV7-2	TRBJ1-1	NA	CASSYMGQNTEAFF	TGTGCCAGCAGCTATATGGGACAAAACACTGAAGCTTTCTTT
NA	TRBV19	TRBJ1-4	NA	CASSIQETNEKLFF	TGTGCCAGTAGTATACAGGAGACTAATGAAAAACTGTTTTTT
once	TRBV11-2	TRBJ1-3	NA	CASSDRPSSGNTIYF	TGTGCCAGCAGCGATCGGCCGTCCTCTGGAAACACCATATATTTT
NA	TRBV6-1	TRBJ1-3	NA	CASSEFWWGFGGTGNTIYF	TGTGCCAGCAGTGAATTCTGGTGGGGATTCGGAGGTACTGGAAACACCATATATTTT
NA	TRBV9	TRBJ2-1	NA	CASSVDPGRTNEQFF	TGTGCCAGCAGCGTCGACCCAGGTAGGACCAATGAGCAGTTCTTC
NA	TRBV7-9	TRBJ1-3	NA	CASSLLGLNTIYF	TGTGCCAGCAGCTTATTAGGGTTGAACACCATATATTTT
NA	TRBV16	TRBJ1-2	NA	CASSQFEQSGYTF	TGTGCCAGCAGCCAATTCGAACAAAGTGGCTACACCTTC
NA	TRBV5-4	TRBJ2-2	TRBD1	CASSQDRGATGELFF	TGTGCCAGCAGCCAAGACAGGGGGGCCACCGGGGAGCTGTTTTTT
once	TRBV5-1	TRBJ1-2	NA	CASSLNLEGSGYTF	TGCGCCAGCAGCTTGAATTTAGAGGGTAGCGGCTACACCTTC
NA	TRBV28	TRBJ2-1	TRBD2	CASSREGLEQFF	TGTGCCAGCAGCCGGGAGGGGCTCGAGCAGTTCTTC
NA	TRBV18	TRBJ2-7	TRBD1	CASSGDRVSDEQYF	TGTGCCAGCTCAGGAGACAGGGTGAGTGACGAGCAGTACTTC
NA	TRBV5-8	TRBJ2-7	NA	CASSLRGYEQYF	TGTGCCAGCAGCTTGCGGGGCTACGAGCAGTACTTC
NA	TRBV29-1	TRBJ2-3	TRBD1	CSATGPHTDTQYF	TGCAGCGCGACAGGGCCTCACACAGATACGCAGTATTTT
NA	TRBV11-3	TRBJ2-1	TRBD2	CASSPRSGAAWGEQFF	TGTGCCAGCAGTCCCCGGAGCGGGGCTGCTTGGGGTGAGCAGTTCTTC
NA	TRBV18	TRBJ1-5	TRBD1	CASSRQGNQPQHF	TGTGCCAGCTCACGACAGGGTAATCAGCCCCAGCATTTT
NA	TRBV4-1	TRBJ2-2	TRBD2	CASSQVGWQGGTGELFF	TGCGCCAGCAGCCAAGTAGGCTGGCAGGGAGGGACCGGGGAGCTGTTTTTT
NA	TRBV11-3	TRBJ1-1	TRBD1	CASSTGTALGGNTEAFF	TGTGCCAGCAGCACAGGGACAGCCCTCGGGGGGAACACTGAAGCTTTCTTT
NA	TRBV15	TRBJ2-3	NA	CATSRDPAVKDTQYF	TGTGCCACCAGCAGAGATCCGGCGGTGAAAGATACGCAGTATTTT
NA	TRBV9	TRBJ2-2	NA	CASSLGRNTGELFF	TGTGCCAGCAGCTTAGGGAGGAACACCGGGGAGCTGTTTTTT
once	TRBV5-4	TRBJ2-5	NA	CASSLEGPQYF	TGTGCCAGCAGCTTGGAGGGTCCCCAGTACTTC
NA	TRBV4-1	TRBJ2-3	TRBD2	CASSHTSGRRQVSDTQYF	TGCGCCAGCAGCCACACTAGCGGGAGGCGCCAGGTTTCAGATACGCAGTATTTT
NA	TRBV4-3	TRBJ2-5	TRBD2	CASSQELAGVQYF	TGCGCCAGCAGCCAGGAACTAGCGGGAGTTCAGTACTTC
NA	TRBV28	TRBJ1-5	NA	CASSLYGGGGQPQHF	TGTGCCAGCAGTTTATATGGCGGGGGCGGGCAGCCCCAGCATTTT
once	TRBV13	TRBJ2-7	TRBD2	CASSLAGRALAGGYEQYF	TGTGCCAGCAGCTTAGCTGGCAGGGCCCTAGCGGGAGGCTACGAGCAGTACTTC
NA	TRBV6-5	TRBJ2-7	NA	CASSYWQGYNEQYF	TGTGCCAGCAGTTATTGGCAGGGGTACAACGAGCAGTACTTC
NA	TRBV19	TRBJ2-7	NA	CASSSDRYEQYF	TGTGCCAGTAGCAGTGATCGCTACGAGCAGTACTTC
NA	TRBV30	TRBJ2-3	TRBD2	CAWSGLAGGPQYF	TGTGCCTGGAGTGGCCTAGCGGGAGGGCCGCAGTATTTT
NA	TRBV5-1	TRBJ1-1	TRBD1	CASSLATGVEAFF	TGCGCCAGCAGCTTGGCCACAGGGGTTGAAGCTTTCTTT
NA	TRBV2	TRBJ2-7	NA	CASHRDTYEQYF	TGTGCCAGCCACCGGGACACTTACGAGCAGTACTTC
NA	TRBV7-3	TRBJ2-5	NA	CASSSQVQETQYF	TGTGCCAGCAGCTCACAGGTCCAAGAGACCCAGTACTTC
NA	TRBV4-3	TRBJ2-7	TRBD1	CASSLQTGTGDEQYF	TGCGCCAGCAGCCTGCAGACCGGGACAGGGGACGAGCAGTACTTC